This TCR beta chain was recorded in a study of blood T cells in healthy people across ages. A J-beta primer mix and a sample-barcoded 5' primer were used in a second PCR of roughly 7 to 12 cycles. All cDNA molecules were each tagged by a template-switch adaptor with 12 random nucleotides. TCRdb ran MiXCR on the 5' RACE reads and lists one entry per CDR3 protein. Of under 1,000,000 distinct CDR3 sequences in the sample, about half are singletons; the top ten hold about a sixth. They isolated at least 7 million PBMCs from each sample. The clonotype originates from a man older than 75 in good health. The specimen was blood.

The CDR3, as DNA: TGCAGTGCTGTCCATTCGTCGCAGAACTATGGCTACACCTTC. Amino acids: CSAVHSSQNYGYTF. This rearrangement joins TRBV20-1 to TRBJ1-2; no clear D gene. V lost 5 bases, J lost 2 bases, and 15 bases lay in between. The CDR3 extends over 14 amino acids. Germline CDR1 is DFQATT and CDR2 is SNEGSKA (reference sequence).